A single TCR beta chain is shown here with its context. This record comes from a study of blood T cell repertoires in COVID-19. Study details: Both acute and convalescent COVID-19 samples were obtained from the United States, Italy and Spain. PBMCs, B-cell-depleted T cells, or T cells were the source of the cDNA or gDNA that made up the material.

Participant reports of clinical history set cohort assignment. The V segment lost 2 bases and the J segment 5 bases; nucleotides outside the gene matches: 12. Germline V gene lookup returns CDR1 MNHNS and CDR2 SASEGT. The CDR3 has 17 amino acids. Using immunoSEQ multiplex PCR, the repertoire was profiled, and TCRdb retains in-frame clones only, with some absent. The sample carries about 200,000 clones, 70% to 90% recorded once. The sample comprised PBMCs or T cells enriched from blood (not recorded which). The chain combines TRBV6-1 with TRBJ1-2; 9 positions agree with TRBD1. The source is a woman between 40 and 55 years old with acute COVID-19. CDR3 in amino acids: CASSERTGQGNGYGYTF. DNA of the CDR3: TGTGCCAGCAGTGAACGGACAGGACAGGGGAATGGGTATGGCTACACCTTC.